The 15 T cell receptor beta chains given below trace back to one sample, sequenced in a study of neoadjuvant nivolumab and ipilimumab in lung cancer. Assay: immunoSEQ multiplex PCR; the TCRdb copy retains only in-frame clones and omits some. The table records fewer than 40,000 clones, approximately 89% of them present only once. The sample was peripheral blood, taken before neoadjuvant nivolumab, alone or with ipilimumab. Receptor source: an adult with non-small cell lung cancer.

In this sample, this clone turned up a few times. The CDR3 coding sequence is TGTGCCATCAGTGAGTCAAGGGACGGAAACACCATATATTTT. Its protein is CAISESRDGNTIYF. The rearrangement joins TRBV10-3 to TRBJ1-3, with a weak D call TRBD1 (5 bases). The V end lost 0 bases, the J end lost 4 bases, and 7 bases lay between the germline ends. The CDR3 contains 14 residues. Germline-derived CDR1 and CDR2 are ENHRY and SYGVKD.

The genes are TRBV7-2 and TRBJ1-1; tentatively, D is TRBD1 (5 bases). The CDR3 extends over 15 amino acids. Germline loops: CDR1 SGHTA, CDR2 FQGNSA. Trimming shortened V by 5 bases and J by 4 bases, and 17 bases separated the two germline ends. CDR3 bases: TGTGCCAGCAGCGCACGACAGTTAAGAGGCACTGAAGCTTTCTTT. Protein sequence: CASSARQLRGTEAFF.

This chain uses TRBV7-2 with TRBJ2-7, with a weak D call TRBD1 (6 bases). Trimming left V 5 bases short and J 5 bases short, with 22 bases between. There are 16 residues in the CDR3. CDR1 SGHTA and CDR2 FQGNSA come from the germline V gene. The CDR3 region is CASSKAAGALIHEQYF. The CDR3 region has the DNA TGTGCCAGCAGCAAAGCAGCAGGGGCCCTAATCCACGAGCAGTACTTC.

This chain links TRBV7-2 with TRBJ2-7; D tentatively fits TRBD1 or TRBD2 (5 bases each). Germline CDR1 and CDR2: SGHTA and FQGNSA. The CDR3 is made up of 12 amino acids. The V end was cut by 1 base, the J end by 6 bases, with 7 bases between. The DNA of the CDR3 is TGTGCCAGCAGCTTAGGAGGGGTCGAGCAGTACTTC. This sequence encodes CASSLGGVEQYF.

The CDR3 sequence is CASTPSLGEVSYGYTF. CDR3 nucleotide sequence: TGTGCCAGCACCCCGTCGTTGGGAGAGGTCAGCTATGGCTACACCTTC. The rearrangement links TRBV7-8 to TRBJ1-2; D remains unclear. Germline values: CDR1 SGHVS, CDR2 FQNEAQ. This CDR3 contains 16 residues. The V and J ends lost 7 bases and 4 bases respectively, with 22 bases between them.

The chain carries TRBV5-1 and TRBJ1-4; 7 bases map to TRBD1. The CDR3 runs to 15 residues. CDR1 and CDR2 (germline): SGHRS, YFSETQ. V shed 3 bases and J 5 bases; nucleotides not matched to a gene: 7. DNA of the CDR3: TGCGCCAGCAGCTCGGCGGGGACAGAGAATGAAAAACTGTTTTTT. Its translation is CASSSAGTENEKLFF. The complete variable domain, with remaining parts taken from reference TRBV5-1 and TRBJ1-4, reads KAGVTQTPRYLIKTRGQQVTLSCSPISGHRSVSWYQQTPGQGLQFLFEYFSETQRNKGNFPGRFSGRQFSNSRSEMNVSTLELGDSALYLCASSSAGTENEKLFFGSGTQLSVL.

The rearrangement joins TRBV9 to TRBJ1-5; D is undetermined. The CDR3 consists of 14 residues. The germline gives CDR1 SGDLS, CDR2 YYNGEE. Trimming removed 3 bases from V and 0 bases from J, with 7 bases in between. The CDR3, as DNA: TGTGCCAGCAGCGCCGACGGTAGCAATCAGCCCCAGCATTTT. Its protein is CASSADGSNQPQHF. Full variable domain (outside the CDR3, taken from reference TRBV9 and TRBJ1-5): DSGVTQTPKHLITATGQRVTLRCSPRSGDLSVYWYQQSLDQGLQFLIQYYNGEERAKGNILERFSAQQFPDLHSELNLSSLELGDSALYFCASSADGSNQPQHFGDGTRLSIL.

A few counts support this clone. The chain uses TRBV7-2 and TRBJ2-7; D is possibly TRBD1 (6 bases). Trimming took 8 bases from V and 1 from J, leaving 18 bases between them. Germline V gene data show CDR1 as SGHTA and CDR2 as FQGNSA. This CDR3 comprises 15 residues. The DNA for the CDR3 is TGTGCCAGCGGGGGTGGGACAATAGCATCCTACGAGCAGTACTTC. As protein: CASGGGTIASYEQYF.

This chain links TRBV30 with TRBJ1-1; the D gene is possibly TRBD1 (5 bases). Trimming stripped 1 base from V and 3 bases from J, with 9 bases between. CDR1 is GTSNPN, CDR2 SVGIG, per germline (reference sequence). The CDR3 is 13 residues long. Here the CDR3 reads CAWSGQGDTEAFF. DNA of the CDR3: TGTGCCTGGAGTGGCCAGGGCGACACTGAAGCTTTCTTT.

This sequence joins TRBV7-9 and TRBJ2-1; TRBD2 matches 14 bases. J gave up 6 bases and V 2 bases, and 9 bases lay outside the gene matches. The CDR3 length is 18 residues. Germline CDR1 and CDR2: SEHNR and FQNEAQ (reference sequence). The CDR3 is CASSLFGRGLAGVNEQFF. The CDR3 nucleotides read TGTGCCAGCAGCTTATTTGGCCGGGGACTAGCGGGAGTCAATGAGCAGTTCTTC.

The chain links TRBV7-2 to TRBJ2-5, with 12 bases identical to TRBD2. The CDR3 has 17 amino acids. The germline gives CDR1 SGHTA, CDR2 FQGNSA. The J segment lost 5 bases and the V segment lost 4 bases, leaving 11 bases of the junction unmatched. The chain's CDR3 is CASSSGLAGGGSETQYF. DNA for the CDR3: TGTGCCAGCAGCTCAGGCCTAGCGGGAGGGGGATCGGAGACCCAGTACTTC.

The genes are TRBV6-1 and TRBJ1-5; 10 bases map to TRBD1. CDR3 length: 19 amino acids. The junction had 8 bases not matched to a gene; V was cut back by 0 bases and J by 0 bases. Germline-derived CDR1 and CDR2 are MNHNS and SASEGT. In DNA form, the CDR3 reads TGTGCCAGCAGTGAAGCCCCTGGGGACAGGGGATATAGCAATCAGCCCCAGCATTTT. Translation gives CASSEAPGDRGYSNQPQHF.

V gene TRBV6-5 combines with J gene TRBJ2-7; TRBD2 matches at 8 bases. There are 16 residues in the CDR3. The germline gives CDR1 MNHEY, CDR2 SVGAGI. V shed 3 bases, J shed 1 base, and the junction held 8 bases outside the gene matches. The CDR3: CASSYRLAPRSYEQYF. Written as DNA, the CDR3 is TGTGCCAGCAGTTATAGACTAGCGCCGCGGTCCTACGAGCAGTACTTC.

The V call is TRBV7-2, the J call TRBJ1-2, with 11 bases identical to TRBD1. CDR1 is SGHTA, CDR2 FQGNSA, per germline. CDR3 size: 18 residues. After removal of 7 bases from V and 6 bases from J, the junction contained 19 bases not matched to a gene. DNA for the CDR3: TGTGCCAGCACCCCTAGAAACCAGGGACAGGGGGGTATTCATGGCTACACCTTC. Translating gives CASTPRNQGQGGIHGYTF. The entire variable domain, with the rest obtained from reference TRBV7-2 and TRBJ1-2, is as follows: GAGVSQSPSNKVTEKGKDVELRCDPISGHTALYWYRQSLGQGLEFLIYFQGNSAPDKSGLPSDRFSAERTGGSVSTLTIQRTQQEDSAVYLCASTPRNQGQGGIHGYTFGSGTRLTVV.

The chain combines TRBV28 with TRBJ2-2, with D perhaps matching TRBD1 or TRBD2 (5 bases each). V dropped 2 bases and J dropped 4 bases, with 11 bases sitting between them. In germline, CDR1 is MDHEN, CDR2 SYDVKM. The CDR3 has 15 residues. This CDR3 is CASSLGDLSTGELFF. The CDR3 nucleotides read TGTGCCAGCAGTTTAGGGGACCTGAGCACCGGGGAGCTGTTTTTT. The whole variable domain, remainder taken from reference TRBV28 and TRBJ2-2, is DVKVTQSSRYLVKRTGEKVFLECVQDMDHENMFWYRQDPGLGLRLIYFSYDVKMKEKGDIPEGYSVSREKKERFSLILESASTNQTSMYLCASSLGDLSTGELFFGEGSRLTVL.